These 10 T cell receptor beta chains were all obtained from the same sample, sequenced in a study of cytotoxic CD8 clonotypes in ibrutinib-treated CLL (dated by TCRdb to 2020 to 2022). The method was the immunoSEQ multiplex PCR assay. TCRdb obtained this table from immuneACCESS and retained in-frame rearrangements with V and J assigned. These tables miss some clones; where compared with another copy, unresolved V genes account for less than half of the shortfall, and the remainder is unexplained. The sample table contains some 46,000 clones; only one count was recorded for 55% to 75% of them. The biggest ten clones account for roughly 12% of the sample. The intended sense of this specimen's time point label: approximately twelve months on ibrutinib. Specimen: PBMCs, collected after 12 months of ibrutinib treatment. These receptors came from a human donor with chronic lymphocytic leukemia.

This clone was detected only a few times. The chain combines TRBV13 with TRBJ1-1; D unclear. The CDR3 totals 13 residues. V gave up 4 bases and J gave up 4 bases, with 10 bases separating them. Germline V gene lookup returns CDR1 PRHDT and CDR2 FYEKMQ (reference sequence). In nucleotides, the CDR3 is TGTGCCAGCAGCTATCAGGTCTTCACTGAAGCTTTCTTT. Translating it yields CASSYQVFTEAFF.

This chain joins TRBV29-1 and TRBJ2-5, with 8 bases lining up with TRBD2. The junction had 6 bases not matched to a gene; V was cut back by 4 bases and J by 2 bases. Germline lookup yields CDR1 SQVTM and CDR2 ANQGSEA. This CDR3 has 14 residues. In nucleotides, the CDR3 is TGCAGCGTTGGGCCCGGGACTAGGCAAGAGACCCAGTACTTC. Its translation: CSVGPGTRQETQYF.

A few counts support this clone. The rearrangement joins TRBV4-2 to TRBJ2-1; 10 positions agree with TRBD2. The CDR3 is 17 amino acids. Germline lookup yields CDR1 LGHNA and CDR2 YNFKEQ. Germline trimming cut 1 base from V and 9 bases from J; bases unmatched to any gene: 12. The CDR3 loop is CASSQVTSGAGTVEQFF. CDR3 nucleotides: TGTGCCAGCAGCCAAGTAACTAGCGGGGCCGGTACAGTTGAGCAGTTCTTC.

There are a few counts of this clone. The chain has TRBV4-1 and TRBJ2-2, with 10 bases aligning to TRBD2. The J segment lost 4 bases and the V segment lost 2 bases, leaving 4 bases of the junction unmatched. The germline V gene has CDR1 MGHRA and CDR2 YSYEKL. The CDR3 totals 16 residues. In DNA, the CDR3 is TGCGCCAGCAGCCAACTAGCGGGAGTGAGCACCGGGGAGCTGTTTTTT. This translates into CASSQLAGVSTGELFF.

The chain has TRBV7-9 and TRBJ1-2; D not resolved. The CDR3 extends over 14 amino acids. Looked up from germline, CDR1 is SEHNR and CDR2 is FQNEAQ (reference sequence). Trimming stripped 1 base from V and 3 bases from J, with 9 bases between. The CDR3 DNA reads as TGTGCCAGCAGCTTAGAGGGCCGCTACTATGGCTACACCTTC. Translated, it gives CASSLEGRYYGYTF. The full variable domain, with the rest looked up from reference TRBV7-9 and TRBJ1-2, is DTGVSQNPRHKITKRGQNVTFRCDPISEHNRLYWYRQTLGQGPEFLTYFQNEAQLEKSRLLSDRFSAERPKGSFSTLEIQRTEQGDSAMYLCASSLEGRYYGYTFGSGTRLTVV.

The rearrangement joins TRBV30 to TRBJ1-2; perhaps TRBD1 as D (5 bases). The V end lost 0 bases, the J end lost 8 bases, and 22 bases lay between the germline ends. Germline CDR1 and CDR2: GTSNPN and SVGIG (reference sequence). This CDR3 has 16 amino acids. DNA of the CDR3: TGTGCCTGGAGTGTCCTAGGGTTGGACGGGGCTGGAGGCTACACCTTC. Amino acid sequence: CAWSVLGLDGAGGYTF.

This clone was seen more than once but under ten times. This sample includes further DNA sequences coding for the same CDR3. The V gene is TRBV7-2, the J gene TRBJ2-5, with TRBD2 matching 10 bases. V was clipped by 5 bases and J by 1 base; unmatched bases: 10. CDR1 SGHTA and CDR2 FQGNSA come from the germline V gene. The CDR3 sequence is 17 residues long. The CDR3 DNA is TGTGCCAGCAGCCCCCAGGGGTCTAGCGGGAGCCAAGAGACCCAGTACTTC. Protein sequence: CASSPQGSSGSQETQYF.

This clone has only a few counts. The chain uses TRBV25-1 and TRBJ1-3; D remains ambiguous. The CDR3 extends over 17 amino acids. Trimming removed 3 bases at V and 0 bases at J, with 15 bases between. CDR1 and CDR2 from the germline V gene are MGHDK and SYGVNS. As DNA, the CDR3 is TGTGCCAGCAGTGAGCCCGTTGGACTGAGCTCTGGAAACACCATATATTTT. It is translated as CASSEPVGLSSGNTIYF.

The chain has TRBV11-2 and TRBJ2-7; 11 bases align to TRBD1. V trimming: 1 base; J trimming: 4 bases; junction bases outside the gene matches: 0. The CDR3 consists of 14 residues. Germline CDR1 reads SGHAT; CDR2 reads FQNNGV. Here the CDR3 DNA reads TGTGCCAGCAGCTTAGGGGACAGGGGGTACGAGCAGTACTTC. The encoded protein is CASSLGDRGYEQYF.

This chain uses TRBV7-2 with TRBJ2-1; D might be TRBD1 (5 bases). V lost 3 bases and J 10 bases, leaving 10 bases between the germline ends. The CDR3 length is 12 residues. The V gene's germline CDR1 is SGHTA and CDR2 FQGNSA. For the CDR3, the DNA is TGTGCCAGCAGCTTCAGGGTAGGCGAGCAGTTCTTC. It translates to CASSFRVGEQFF.